The 28 T cell receptor beta chains listed next were all sequenced from one sample in a study of blood T cell repertoires in COVID-19 (dated by TCRdb to 2020 to 2022). Receptor libraries were prepared by the immunoSEQ multiplex PCR assay. What TCRdb holds here is the immuneACCESS table cut down to in-frame rearrangements. Part of the clones is not present; checked against another copy, under half of the missing clones reflect an unresolved V gene, and the others are unexplained. A total of under 300,000 clones appear in this sample, around nine tenths of them only once. Of the sample, 0.75% to 1% is held by the ten largest clones. The sample taken for sequencing was peripheral blood. These receptor sequences come from a woman between 40 and 50 years old who had recovered from COVID-19.

This chain uses TRBV5-6 with TRBJ1-2; TRBD1 might be the D (5 bases). Trimming removed 0 bases at V and 4 bases at J, with 19 bases between. The CDR3 consists of 17 residues. Looked up from germline, CDR1 is SGHDT and CDR2 is YYEEEE. CDR3 sequence reads: CASSLGPGGGGTYGYTF. As DNA, the CDR3 is TGTGCCAGCAGCTTGGGGCCGGGCGGTGGGGGGACCTATGGCTACACCTTC.

This sequence joins TRBV25-1 and TRBJ1-2; D remains unclear. V was cut by 6 bases and J by 3 bases, with 11 bases left in between. Germline CDR1 MGHDK, CDR2 SYGVNS. The CDR3 is made up of 13 amino acids. CDR3 sequence (DNA): TGTGCCAGCAGACTACCGCCCTACTATGGCTACACCTTC. Encoded protein: CASRLPPYYGYTF.

CDR3 amino acids: CASSFGGGTYEQYF. The DNA for the CDR3 is TGTGCCAGCAGCTTTGGCGGGGGAACCTACGAGCAGTACTTC. The V and J genes are TRBV5-4 and TRBJ2-7; 7 bases fit TRBD2. CDR1 and CDR2 (germline): SGHNT, YYREEE (reference sequence). This CDR3 has 14 amino acids. The ends lost 2 bases at V and 2 bases at J; junction bases unmatched: 4.

V usage is TRBV3-1 (or the pseudogene TRBV3-2) and J usage is TRBJ1-2; no clear D gene. Deletions cut 0 bases from V and 3 bases from J, with 8 bases between. The CDR3 runs 14 residues. Germline V lookup: CDR1 LGHDT, CDR2 YNNKEL (reference sequence). The CDR3, as DNA: TGTGCCAGCAGCCAAGACGGCGGCTACTATGGCTACACCTTC. Protein product: CASSQDGGYYGYTF.

V is TRBV5-1 and J is TRBJ2-5, with a possible D match to TRBD2 (5 bases). The V gene lost 6 bases and the J gene lost 5 bases, with 11 bases spanning the gap. The CDR3 consists of 12 residues. Germline CDR1 reads SGHRS; CDR2 reads YFSETQ. CDR3 coding DNA: TGCGCCAGCACCCGAGGAGGTGAGACCCAGTACTTC. Its translation is CASTRGGETQYF.

This chain joins TRBV5-8 and TRBJ1-4; D is unclear. The CDR3 extends over 15 amino acids. Germline-derived CDR1 and CDR2 are SGHTS and YDEGEE. The germline V and J ends were trimmed by 4 bases and 5 bases, with 15 bases remaining between them. The CDR3 nucleotides read TGTGCCAGCAGCCCCGAGGGCCTCCGAAATGAAAAACTGTTTTTT. It yields the protein CASSPEGLRNEKLFF.

The rearrangement links TRBV5-1 to TRBJ1-6; D is ambiguous. This CDR3 is 13 amino acids long. Germline V gives CDR1 SGHRS, CDR2 YFSETQ. V was cut by 4 bases and J by 5 bases, with 7 bases left in between. The CDR3 loop is CASSPRDNSPLHF. The DNA for the CDR3 is TGCGCCAGCAGCCCCCGGGATAATTCACCCCTCCACTTT.

The genes are TRBV20-1 and TRBJ1-6; unclear D gene. V was shortened by 2 bases and J by 9 bases, with 5 bases between the two germline ends. CDR3 length: 11 amino acids. The germline V gene has CDR1 DFQATT and CDR2 SNEGSKA (reference sequence). CDR3 bases: TGCAGTGCTAGACCTCTTTCACCCCTCCACTTT. It is translated as CSARPLSPLHF.

The chain combines TRBV28 with TRBJ1-5; the D gene is possibly TRBD1 (5 bases). V was clipped by 6 bases and J by 11 bases, with 23 bases between them. The CDR3 consists of 15 residues. Germline V lookup: CDR1 MDHEN, CDR2 SYDVKM. The CDR3 DNA follows: TGTGCCAGCAGCCCATCCGGGGGGAGAAAATGGGCCCAGCATTTT. As protein: CASSPSGGRKWAQHF. Based on the CDR3 plus reference TRBV28 and TRBJ1-5, the full variable domain is DVKVTQSSRYLVKRTGEKVFLECVQDMDHENMFWYRQDPGLGLRLIYFSYDVKMKEKGDIPEGYSVSREKKERFSLILESASTNQTSMYLCASSPSGGRKWAQHFGDGTRLSIL.

This clone was seen more than once but under ten times. The chain combines TRBV19 with TRBJ1-5, with D uncertain. Trimming shortened V by 5 bases and J by 4 bases, and 18 bases separated the two germline ends. The CDR3 covers 16 residues. CDR1 and CDR2 from the germline V gene are LNHDA and SQIVND (reference sequence). The CDR3 DNA sequence: TGTGCCAGTAGTGTCCTATCTGACACGCGAAATCAGCCCCAGCATTTT. It encodes CASSVLSDTRNQPQHF.

The chain joins TRBV7-2 to TRBJ2-5, with TRBD2 identical over 11 bases. Unmatched junction bases numbered 1, after V lost 1 base and J lost 0 bases. Germline CDR1 reads SGHTA; CDR2 reads FQGNSA. The CDR3 runs to 16 residues. As DNA, the CDR3 is TGTGCCAGCAGCTTAGTAGCGGGAGGGTACCAAGAGACCCAGTACTTC. Its protein is CASSLVAGGYQETQYF.

This chain uses TRBV7-3 with TRBJ2-3; a possible D gene is TRBD1 (5 bases). Trimming cost V 5 bases and J 4 bases, with 13 bases left between them. The CDR3 runs 14 residues. Per the germline V gene, CDR1 is SGHTA and CDR2 is FQGTGA. CDR3 sequence: CASSPQGGPDTQYF. In DNA form, the CDR3 reads TGTGCCAGCAGCCCCCAGGGTGGCCCAGATACGCAGTATTTT.

The chain is built from TRBV5-1 and TRBJ1-1, with no clear D. The germline CDR1 and CDR2 sequences are SGHRS and YFSETQ. CDR3 length: 15 amino acids. Trimming left V 0 bases short and J 0 bases short, with 9 bases between. The CDR3 reads CASSLAQLMNTEAFF. The CDR3 bases are TGCGCCAGCAGCTTGGCCCAACTGATGAACACTGAAGCTTTCTTT.

The chain has TRBV9 and TRBJ2-7, with TRBD1 matching 8 bases. V was pared by 0 bases and J by 0 bases, with 8 bases of the junction left unmatched. The germline V gene has CDR1 SGDLS and CDR2 YYNGEE. CDR3 length: 17 amino acids. The CDR3 here is CASSVGPGGRSSYEQYF. The CDR3 DNA follows: TGTGCCAGCAGCGTAGGCCCAGGGGGCCGGAGCTCCTACGAGCAGTACTTC.

The rearrangement joins TRBV11-2 to TRBJ1-3; 8 bases are shared with TRBD1. J lost 7 bases, V lost 5 bases, and 7 bases had no gene match. The CDR3 has 14 amino acids. Germline CDR1 reads SGHAT; CDR2 reads FQNNGV. Written as DNA, the CDR3 is TGTGCCAGCAGCCGGGACAGGCTACCGAACACCATATATTTT. Amino acids: CASSRDRLPNTIYF.

This chain joins TRBV5-4 and TRBJ1-1; D remains ambiguous. V lost 6 bases and J lost 5, with 8 bases in between. CDR1 is SGHNT and CDR2 is YYREEE in the germline V gene (reference sequence). This CDR3 is built from 11 residues. The CDR3: CASTRGTEAFF. The CDR3, as DNA: TGTGCCAGCACCCGCGGGACTGAAGCTTTCTTT.

This clone turned up a few times. CDR3 region: CASKTWGENTEAFF. In nucleotides, the CDR3 is TGTGCCAGCAAAACGTGGGGGGAGAACACTGAAGCTTTCTTT. The gene calls are TRBV3-1 (or the pseudogene TRBV3-2) and TRBJ1-1; D is perhaps TRBD1 (5 bases). Germline CDR1 LGHDT, CDR2 YNNKEL (reference sequence). V lost 7 bases, J lost 1 base, and 13 bases lay in between. The CDR3 has 14 amino acids.

In its sample, this clone was seen once. The rearrangement links TRBV10-3 to TRBJ1-6, with D tentatively TRBD1 (6 bases). The CDR3 sequence is 13 residues long. The germline CDR1 and CDR2 sequences are ENHRY and SYGVKD. V was trimmed by 4 bases and J by 10 bases, leaving 11 bases between them. CDR3 sequence (DNA): TGTGCCATCAGTGGGACAGTACGGTCACCCCTCCACTTT. This sequence encodes CAISGTVRSPLHF.

The rearrangement joins TRBV5-4 to TRBJ2-2; 8 bases fit TRBD1. Germline V gene data show CDR1 as SGHNT and CDR2 as YYREEE (reference sequence). The CDR3 is 15 amino acids. V trimming: 0 bases; J trimming: 4 bases; junction bases outside the gene matches: 2. CDR3 residues: CASSLAGTGTGELFF. In nucleotides, the CDR3 is TGTGCCAGCAGCTTGGCCGGGACAGGCACCGGGGAGCTGTTTTTT.

The rearrangement uses TRBV6-1 and TRBJ1-5; D call uncertain. V lost 0 bases, J lost 2 bases, and 8 bases lay in between. The CDR3 is made up of 15 amino acids. Per germline, CDR1 MNHNS and CDR2 SASEGT. The CDR3 bases are TGTGCCAGCAGTGAAGCGGGTGGAGGCAATCAGCCCCAGCATTTT. It encodes CASSEAGGGNQPQHF.

J is TRBJ2-1 and V is TRBV11-3, with TRBD2 matching 8 bases. Trimming removed 5 bases from V and 7 bases from J; junction bases left unmatched: 4. The length of the CDR3 is 13 residues. Germline values: CDR1 SGHNT, CDR2 YENEEA. In nucleotides, the CDR3 is TGTGCCAGCAGCCCGGGAGGGCGTAATGAGCAGTTCTTC. Its translation is CASSPGGRNEQFF.

This clone showed up just once. Written as DNA, the CDR3 is TGTGCCAGCAGTTACTCGGGCCCCACAGATACGCAGTATTTT. Its protein product is CASSYSGPTDTQYF. The chain is built from TRBV6-2 or TRBV6-3 and TRBJ2-3, with D uncertain. This CDR3 spans 14 amino acids. The ends were cut back, 0 bases at V and 2 bases at J, with 6 bases in the middle. Per the germline V gene, CDR1 is MNHEY and CDR2 is SVGEGT.

The rearrangement uses TRBV7-8 and TRBJ2-2, with 13 bases aligning to TRBD2. The germline gives CDR1 SGHVS, CDR2 FQNEAQ. This CDR3 has 15 amino acids. V lost 6 bases to trimming and J lost 3 bases; unmatched junction nucleotides: 1. Here the CDR3 DNA reads TGTGCCAGCAGACTAGCGGGAGGGGACACCGGGGAGCTGTTTTTT. It encodes CASRLAGGDTGELFF.

This sequence joins TRBV18 and TRBJ1-5, with D tentatively TRBD1 (5 bases). This CDR3 has 14 residues. In germline, CDR1 is KGHSH, CDR2 LQKENI. Between the trimmed V and J ends, which lost 2 bases and 6 bases, there was a span of 11 bases. As DNA, the CDR3 is TGTGCCAGCTCACCAACGGGGGTCGGTCAGCCCCAGCATTTT. This codes for CASSPTGVGQPQHF. Looking up the rest from reference TRBV18 and TRBJ1-5 gives the full variable domain: NAGVMQNPRHLVRRRGQEARLRCSPMKGHSHVYWYRQLPEEGLKFMVYLQKENIIDESGMPKERFSAEFPKEGPSILRIQQVVRGDSAAYFCASSPTGVGQPQHFGDGTRLSIL.

The CDR3 protein is CSVEDGTGTEQYF. DNA of the CDR3: TGCAGCGTTGAAGACGGGACAGGGACCGAGCAGTACTTC. The chain carries TRBV29-1 and TRBJ2-7; TRBD1 matches 9 bases. Germline CDR1 and CDR2: SQVTM and ANQGSEA. CDR3 length: 13 amino acids. The V and J ends lost 0 bases and 6 bases, in that order; junction bases with no gene match: 3.

The chain links TRBV18 to TRBJ2-1; 8 bases align to TRBD2. Germline CDR1 reads KGHSH; CDR2 reads LQKENI. The V segment lost 6 bases and the J segment 12 bases; nucleotides outside the gene matches: 19. CDR3 length: 16 amino acids. CDR3 bases: TGTGCCAGCTCGGACGTCCTAGCGGGCCCTAATGAGCGGCAGTTCTTC. Its translation is CASSDVLAGPNERQFF. Together with reference TRBV18 and TRBJ2-1, the CDR3 gives the full variable domain: NAGVMQNPRHLVRRRGQEARLRCSPMKGHSHVYWYRQLPEEGLKFMVYLQKENIIDESGMPKERFSAEFPKEGPSILRIQQVVRGDSAAYFCASSDVLAGPNERQFFGPGTRLTVL.

The chain carries TRBV20-1 and TRBJ1-2; TRBD1 is a possible D gene (5 bases). Trimming took 3 bases from V and 8 from J, leaving 19 bases between them. Germline CDR1 reads DFQATT; CDR2 reads SNEGSKA (reference sequence). This CDR3 spans 14 amino acids. The CDR3 coding sequence is TGCAGTGCTAGTGGTGGGACTTGGGCTATCGGCTACACCTTC. Translated: CSASGGTWAIGYTF.

V is TRBV6-5 and J is TRBJ2-2; TRBD1 aligns across 7 bases. The CDR3 covers 15 residues. Per germline, CDR1 MNHEY and CDR2 SVGAGI. The V gene end was trimmed by 5 bases and the J gene end by 5 bases; junction bases not matched to a gene: 8. CDR3 amino acids: CASSPQPQGTGELFF. CDR3 coding DNA: TGTGCCAGCAGTCCACAACCACAGGGGACCGGGGAGCTGTTTTTT.